The subject of this entry is one T cell receptor beta chain. The antigen is not known. Clones were read by immunoSEQ multiplex PCR, and TCRdb kept only the in-frame ones, dropping some. The data contain about 1.4 million clones, roughly 96% of them singletons. The data are from a study of shared clonotypes between healthy human individuals. With 8 bases removed from V and 4 bases from J, the gap between germline ends came to 21 bases. Per germline, CDR1 SGHAT and CDR2 FQNNGV. The CDR3 spans 16 residues. Only Caucasian adults living in Nashville, Tennessee made up the donor group. General study findings and limits: Clonotype sharing among the donors was expected to vary with sequencing depth. The diversity represented, both genetic and in exposure history, was limited by few donors.

This TCR derives from a man aged 25-40 years in good health. Sequences were obtained from naive CD4+ T cells sorted from blood. Specified subset: CD45RA+ positively selected. The genes are TRBV11-2 and TRBJ1-3, with D unresolved. The CDR3 bases are TGTGCCAGCGGGCGGCTGGGCCGGGAGAAAGGAAACACCATATATTTT. The encoded protein is CASGRLGREKGNTIYF. Looking up the rest from reference TRBV11-2 and TRBJ1-3 gives the full variable domain: EAGVAQSPRYKIIEKRQSVAFWCNPISGHATLYWYQQILGQGPKLLIQFQNNGVVDDSQLPKDRFSAERLKGVDSTLKIQPAKLEDSAVYLCASGRLGREKGNTIYFGEGSWLTVV.